The TCR beta chain described here comes from a study of blood T cell repertoires in COVID-19. TCRdb's table, derived via immunoSEQ multiplex PCR, lists solely in-frame clones and lacks some. The sample gives around 260,000 clones, about 80% of which show up once; around 16% is in the top ten. The sequence derives from a person aged 70 to 80 with COVID-19, enrolled during active disease. What was sequenced was peripheral blood.

The CDR3 nucleotides are TGTGCCAGCAGCTCTACGGGGGGTGGACAGCCCCAGCATTTT. As protein: CASSSTGGGQPQHF. This chain connects TRBV7-9 to TRBJ1-5; D is possibly TRBD1 (5 bases). The CDR3 is 14 residues long. V dropped 4 bases and J dropped 7 bases, with 14 bases sitting between them. From germline, CDR1 is SEHNR and CDR2 FQNEAQ (reference sequence).